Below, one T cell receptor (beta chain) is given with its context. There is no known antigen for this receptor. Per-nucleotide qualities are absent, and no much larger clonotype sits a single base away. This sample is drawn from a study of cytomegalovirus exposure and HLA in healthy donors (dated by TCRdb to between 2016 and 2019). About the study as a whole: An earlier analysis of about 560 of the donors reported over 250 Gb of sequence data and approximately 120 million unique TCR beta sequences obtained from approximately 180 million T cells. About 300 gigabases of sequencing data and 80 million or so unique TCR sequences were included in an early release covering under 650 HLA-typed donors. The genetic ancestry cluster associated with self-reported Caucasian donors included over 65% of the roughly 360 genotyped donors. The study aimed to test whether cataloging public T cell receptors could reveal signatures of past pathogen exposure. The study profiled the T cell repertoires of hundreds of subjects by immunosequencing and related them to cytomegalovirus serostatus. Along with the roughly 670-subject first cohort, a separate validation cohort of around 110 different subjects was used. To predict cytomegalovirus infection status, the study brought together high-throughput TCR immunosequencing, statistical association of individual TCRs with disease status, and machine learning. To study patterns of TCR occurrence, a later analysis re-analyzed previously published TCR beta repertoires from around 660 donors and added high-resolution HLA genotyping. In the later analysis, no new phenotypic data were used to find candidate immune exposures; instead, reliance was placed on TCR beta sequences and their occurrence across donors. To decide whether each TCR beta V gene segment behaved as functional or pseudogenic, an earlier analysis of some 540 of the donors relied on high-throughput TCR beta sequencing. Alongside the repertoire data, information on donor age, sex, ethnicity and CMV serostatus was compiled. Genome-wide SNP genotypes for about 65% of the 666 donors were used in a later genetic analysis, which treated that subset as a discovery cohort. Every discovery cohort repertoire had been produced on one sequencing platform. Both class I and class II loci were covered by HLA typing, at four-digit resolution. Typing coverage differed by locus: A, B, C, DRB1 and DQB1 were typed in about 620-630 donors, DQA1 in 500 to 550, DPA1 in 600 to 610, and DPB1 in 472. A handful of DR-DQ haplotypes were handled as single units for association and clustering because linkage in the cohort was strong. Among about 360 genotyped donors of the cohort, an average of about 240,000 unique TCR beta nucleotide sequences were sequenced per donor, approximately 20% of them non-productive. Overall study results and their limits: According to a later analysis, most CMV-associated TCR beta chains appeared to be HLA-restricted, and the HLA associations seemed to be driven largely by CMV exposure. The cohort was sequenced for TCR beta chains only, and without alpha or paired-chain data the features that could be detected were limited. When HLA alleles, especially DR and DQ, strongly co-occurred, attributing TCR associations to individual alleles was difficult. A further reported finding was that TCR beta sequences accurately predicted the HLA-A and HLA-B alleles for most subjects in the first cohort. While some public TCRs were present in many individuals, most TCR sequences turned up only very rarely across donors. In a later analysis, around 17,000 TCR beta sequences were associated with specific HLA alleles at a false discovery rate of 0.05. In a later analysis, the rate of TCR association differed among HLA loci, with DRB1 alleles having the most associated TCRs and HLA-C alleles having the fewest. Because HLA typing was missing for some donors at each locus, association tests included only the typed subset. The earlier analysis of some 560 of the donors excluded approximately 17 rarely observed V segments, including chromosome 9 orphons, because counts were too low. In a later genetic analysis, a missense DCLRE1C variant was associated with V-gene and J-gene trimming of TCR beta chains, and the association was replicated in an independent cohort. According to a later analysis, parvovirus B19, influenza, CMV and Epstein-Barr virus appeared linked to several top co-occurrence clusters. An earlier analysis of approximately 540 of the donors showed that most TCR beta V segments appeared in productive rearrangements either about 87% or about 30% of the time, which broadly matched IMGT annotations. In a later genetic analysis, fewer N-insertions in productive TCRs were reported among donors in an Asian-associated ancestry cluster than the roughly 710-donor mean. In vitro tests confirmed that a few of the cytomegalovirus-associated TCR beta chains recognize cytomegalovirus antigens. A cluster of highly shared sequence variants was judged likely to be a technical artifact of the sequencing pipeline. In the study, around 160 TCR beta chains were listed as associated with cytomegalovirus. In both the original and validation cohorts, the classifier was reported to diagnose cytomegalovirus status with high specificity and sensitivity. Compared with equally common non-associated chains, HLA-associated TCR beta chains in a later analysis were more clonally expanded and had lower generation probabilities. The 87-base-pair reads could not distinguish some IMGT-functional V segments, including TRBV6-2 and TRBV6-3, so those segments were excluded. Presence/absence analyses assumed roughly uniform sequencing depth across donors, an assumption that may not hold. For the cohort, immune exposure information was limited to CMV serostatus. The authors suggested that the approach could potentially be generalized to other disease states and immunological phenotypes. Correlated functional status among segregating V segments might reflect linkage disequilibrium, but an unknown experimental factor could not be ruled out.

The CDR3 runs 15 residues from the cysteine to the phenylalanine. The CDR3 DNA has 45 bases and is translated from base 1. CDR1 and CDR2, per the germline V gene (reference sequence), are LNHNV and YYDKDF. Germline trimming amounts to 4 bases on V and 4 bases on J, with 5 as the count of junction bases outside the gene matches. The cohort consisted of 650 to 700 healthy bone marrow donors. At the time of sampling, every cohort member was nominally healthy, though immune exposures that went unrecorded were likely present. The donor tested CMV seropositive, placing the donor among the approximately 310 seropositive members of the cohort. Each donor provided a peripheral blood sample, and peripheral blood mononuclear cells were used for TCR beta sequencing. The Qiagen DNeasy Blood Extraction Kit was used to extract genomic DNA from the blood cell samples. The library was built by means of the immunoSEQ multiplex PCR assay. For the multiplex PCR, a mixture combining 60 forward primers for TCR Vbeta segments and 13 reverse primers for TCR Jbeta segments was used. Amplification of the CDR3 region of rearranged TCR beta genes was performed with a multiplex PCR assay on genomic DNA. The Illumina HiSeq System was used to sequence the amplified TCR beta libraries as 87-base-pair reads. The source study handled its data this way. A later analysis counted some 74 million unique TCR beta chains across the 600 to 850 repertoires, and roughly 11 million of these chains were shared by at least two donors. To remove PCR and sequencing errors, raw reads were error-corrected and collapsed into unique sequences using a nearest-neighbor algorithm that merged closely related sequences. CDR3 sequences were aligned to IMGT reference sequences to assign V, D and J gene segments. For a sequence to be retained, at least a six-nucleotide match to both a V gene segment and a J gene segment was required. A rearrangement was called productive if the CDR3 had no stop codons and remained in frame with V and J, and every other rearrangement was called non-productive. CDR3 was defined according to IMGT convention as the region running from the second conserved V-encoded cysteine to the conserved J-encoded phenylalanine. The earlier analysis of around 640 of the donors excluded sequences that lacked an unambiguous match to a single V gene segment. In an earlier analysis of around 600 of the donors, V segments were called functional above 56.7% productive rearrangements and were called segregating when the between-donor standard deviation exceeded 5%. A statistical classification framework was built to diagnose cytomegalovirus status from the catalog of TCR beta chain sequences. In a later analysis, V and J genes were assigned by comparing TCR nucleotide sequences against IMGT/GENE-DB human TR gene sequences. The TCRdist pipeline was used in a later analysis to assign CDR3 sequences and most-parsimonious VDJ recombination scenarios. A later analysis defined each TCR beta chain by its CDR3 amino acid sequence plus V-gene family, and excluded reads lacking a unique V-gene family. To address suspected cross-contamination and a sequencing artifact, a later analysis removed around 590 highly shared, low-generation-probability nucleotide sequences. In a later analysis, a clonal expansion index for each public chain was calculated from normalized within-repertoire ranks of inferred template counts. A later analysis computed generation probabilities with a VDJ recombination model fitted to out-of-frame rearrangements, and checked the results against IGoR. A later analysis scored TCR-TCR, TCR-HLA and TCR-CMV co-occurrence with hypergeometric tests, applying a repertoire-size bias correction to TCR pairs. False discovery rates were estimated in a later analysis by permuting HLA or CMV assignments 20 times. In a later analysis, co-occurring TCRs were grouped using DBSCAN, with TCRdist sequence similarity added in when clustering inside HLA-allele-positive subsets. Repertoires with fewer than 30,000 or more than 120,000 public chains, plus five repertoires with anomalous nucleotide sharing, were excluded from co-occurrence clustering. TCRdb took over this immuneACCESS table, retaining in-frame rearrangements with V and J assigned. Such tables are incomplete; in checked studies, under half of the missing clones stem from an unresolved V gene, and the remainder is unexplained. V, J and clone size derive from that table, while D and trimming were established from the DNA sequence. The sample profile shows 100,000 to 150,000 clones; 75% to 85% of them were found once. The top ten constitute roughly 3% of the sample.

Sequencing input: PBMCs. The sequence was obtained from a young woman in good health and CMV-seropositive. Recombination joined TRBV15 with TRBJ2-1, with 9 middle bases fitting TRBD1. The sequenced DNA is TGTGCCACCAGCACTGGGGACAGGGCATACAATGAGCAGTTCTTC. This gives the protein CATSTGDRAYNEQFF.